These T cell receptor beta chains were read from a single sample in a study of post-analysis software for immune sequencing data. Via MiXCR, TCRdb re-called the PCR reads, giving one row per CDR3 protein. Of fewer than 850,000 distinct CDR3 sequences listed, 30% are singletons. Sequences were obtained from blood. These receptors were collected from a girl between 10 and 17 years old with multiple sclerosis. Both conserved end residues are part of each CDR3. The D gene is left open where the match is weak. The size of a clone is reported for some rows only, either as once, few or many, or as a class for expanded clones.

J	size	D	V	CDR3	DNA
TRBJ1-2	-	TRBD1	TRBV20-1	CSARDSGTGNYGYTF	TGCAGTGCTAGAGATTCAGGGACAGGGAATTATGGCTACACCTTC
TRBJ1-5	few	-	TRBV27	CASSLDSGYQPQHF	TGTGCCAGCAGTTTGGATTCAGGGTATCAGCCCCAGCATTTT
TRBJ2-1	few	-	TRBV28	CASTKWGSSYNEQFF	TGTGCCAGCACTAAGTGGGGCAGCTCCTACAATGAGCAGTTCTTC
TRBJ2-5	-	TRBD2	TRBV12-3/TRBV12-4	CASSLRGGASKTQYF	TGTGCCAGCAGTTTACGGGGAGGGGCGTCGAAGACCCAGTACTTC
TRBJ2-5	many	-	TRBV15	CATSRDATTKQYF	TGTGCCACCAGCAGAGATGCCACAACAAAGCAGTACTTC
TRBJ2-5	-	-	TRBV27	CASSPSGTTPGAQYF	TGTGCCAGCAGTCCCTCCGGGACCACGCCAGGGGCCCAGTACTTC
TRBJ2-3	-	-	TRBV4-2	CASSQDVGVSADTQYF	TGTGCCAGCAGCCAAGATGTCGGGGTTTCGGCAGATACGCAGTATTTT
TRBJ2-3	few	-	TRBV28	CASSPRNGPTDTQYF	TGTGCCAGCAGCCCCCGGAATGGGCCCACAGATACGCAGTATTTT
TRBJ1-5	-	-	TRBV12-3/TRBV12-4	CASSPGSYSNQPQHF	TGTGCTAGCAGCCCGGGATCCTATAGCAATCAGCCCCAGCATTTT
TRBJ2-1	-	TRBD1	TRBV14	CASSQDRYRGDEQFF	TGTGCCAGCAGCCAAGATCGGTACAGGGGCGATGAGCAGTTCTTC
TRBJ2-7	many	-	TRBV7-8	CASSRDRRYEQYF	TGTGCCAGCAGCAGAGACAGGCGCTACGAGCAGTACTTC
TRBJ2-3	-	TRBD2	TRBV7-2	CASSRPGLADTGTQYF	TGTGCCAGCAGCAGACCGGGACTAGCGGACACAGGTACGCAGTATTTT
TRBJ2-6	few	-	TRBV20-1	CSGVPGANVLTF	TGCAGTGGGGTACCTGGGGCCAACGTCCTGACTTTC
TRBJ2-1	-	-	TRBV10-3	CAITPEGNEQFF	TGTGCCATCACCCCAGAAGGGAATGAGCAGTTCTTC
TRBJ2-1	few	-	TRBV20-1	CSARDRVNNEQFF	TGCAGTGCTAGAGACCGGGTAAACAATGAGCAGTTCTTC
TRBJ2-3	few	TRBD2	TRBV12-3/TRBV12-4	CASRNGLAGGESTDTQYF	TGTGCCAGCAGGAACGGACTAGCGGGGGGGGAAAGCACAGATACGCAGTATTTT
TRBJ2-3	few	-	TRBV3-1	CASSQDGTPRNTDTQYF	TGTGCCAGCAGCCAAGACGGGACACCCAGGAACACAGATACGCAGTATTTT
TRBJ1-2	few	-	TRBV10-3	CATKSEGNGYTF	TGTGCCACCAAGAGTGAGGGGAATGGCTACACCTTC
TRBJ2-5	-	TRBD1	TRBV7-2	CASSLSGGVEKTQYF	TGTGCCAGCAGCTTATCAGGGGGAGTCGAAAAGACCCAGTACTTC
TRBJ2-1	few	-	TRBV3-1	CASSQGPQGPPYNEQFF	TGTGCCAGCAGCCAAGGCCCTCAGGGTCCCCCCTACAATGAGCAGTTCTTC
TRBJ2-7	few	TRBD1	TRBV5-1	CASSYRDRGGQYF	TGCGCCAGCAGCTACCGGGACAGGGGAGGCCAGTACTTC
TRBJ2-1	-	-	TRBV12-3/TRBV12-4	CASSRRRDSLSYNEQFF	TGTGCCAGCAGTCGCCGGCGGGACTCCCTCTCCTACAATGAGCAGTTCTTC
TRBJ2-5	once	TRBD1	TRBV7-8	CASSLPMGRGRLQETQYF	TGTGCCAGCAGCTTGCCCATGGGCAGGGGGCGTCTCCAAGAGACCCAGTACTTC
TRBJ1-2	-	-	TRBV20-1	CSATDRPGGHTF	TGCAGTGCAACGGACAGACCGGGGGGCCACACCTTC
TRBJ1-1	-	-	TRBV4-2	CASSQAEEGLNTEAFF	TGTGCCAGCAGCCAAGCAGAGGAAGGATTGAACACTGAAGCTTTCTTT
TRBJ2-7	many	-	TRBV3-1	CASSQAGGVGEQYF	TGTGCCAGCAGCCAAGCGGGTGGGGTCGGCGAGCAGTACTTC
TRBJ2-5	few	-	TRBV20-1	CSAPLVETQYF	TGCAGTGCCCCACTCGTGGAGACCCAGTACTTC
TRBJ2-5	-	TRBD1	TRBV7-2	CASSFDGQGAINEQYF	TGTGCCAGCAGCTTCGATGGACAGGGGGCTATCAATGAGCAGTACTTC
TRBJ2-5	-	TRBD2	TRBV5-1	CASSLEGTSRETQYF	TGCGCCAGCAGCTTGGAGGGGACTAGCCGAGAGACCCAGTACTTC
TRBJ2-3	few	-	TRBV6-2/TRBV6-3	CASSYSRGSPGTSTDTQYF	TGTGCCAGCAGTTACTCGCGTGGGTCTCCTGGCACTAGCACAGATACGCAGTATTTT
TRBJ2-5	few	-	TRBV10-3	CAISESISGSQETQYF	TGTGCCATCAGTGAGTCGATATCGGGGTCCCAGGAGACCCAGTACTTC
TRBJ1-2	few	-	TRBV7-9	CASSLGGGAYGYTF	TGTGCCAGCAGCTTAGGTGGAGGAGCCTATGGCTACACCTTC
TRBJ2-4	few	-	TRBV28	CASSPLAVGDLLAKNIQYF	TGTGCCAGCAGTCCCCTCGCGGTCGGAGATCTTTTAGCCAAAAACATTCAGTACTTC
TRBJ2-1	-	TRBD1	TRBV7-2	CASSPRKGQGLHEQFF	TGTGCCAGCAGCCCAAGGAAAGGACAGGGGCTCCATGAGCAGTTCTTC
TRBJ1-5	-	-	TRBV14	CASSQSPVGIQHF	TGTGCCAGCAGCCAATCCCCGGTGGGGATCCAGCATTTT
TRBJ2-1	few	TRBD1	TRBV6-5	CASRRTGELNEQFF	TGTGCCAGCAGAAGGACAGGGGAATTAAATGAGCAGTTCTTC
TRBJ2-3	-	-	TRBV20-1	CSAAGRGSTDTQYF	TGCAGTGCTGCCGGGCGCGGAAGCACAGATACGCAGTATTTT
TRBJ1-1	-	-	TRBV9	CASSTNPTDPNTEAFF	TGTGCCAGCAGCACCAATCCCACCGACCCCAACACTGAAGCTTTCTTT
TRBJ1-1	-	TRBD1	TRBV12-3/TRBV12-4	CASSLGDRFGTEAFF	TGTGCCAGCAGTTTAGGGGACAGGTTCGGCACTGAAGCTTTCTTT
TRBJ2-5	-	-	TRBV6-5	CASSYSTLKTQYF	TGTGCCAGCAGTTACTCTACGCTTAAGACCCAGTACTTC
TRBJ1-5	few	-	TRBV4-3	CASSRGQQNQPQHF	TGCGCCAGCAGCCGCGGACAGCAGAATCAGCCCCAGCATTTT
TRBJ2-5	-	TRBD2	TRBV29-1	CSVGGSDGKTQYF	TGCAGCGTGGGAGGGTCGGACGGGAAGACCCAGTACTTC
TRBJ1-2	-	-	TRBV27	CATSPPGSYGYTF	TGTGCCACCAGTCCACCGGGGAGCTATGGCTACACCTTC
TRBJ2-3	few	-	TRBV27	CASSSALATDTQYF	TGTGCCAGCAGTTCCGCCTTAGCCACAGATACGCAGTATTTT
TRBJ1-1	-	-	TRBV29-1	CSVRRGMDTEAFF	TGCAGCGTCCGCAGGGGAATGGACACTGAAGCTTTCTTT
TRBJ2-1	-	TRBD2	TRBV4-3	CASSQRSGRSDEQFF	TGCGCCAGCAGCCAACGAAGCGGGAGGAGTGATGAGCAGTTCTTC
TRBJ2-6	-	-	TRBV3-1	CASSPIPRSSGANVLTF	TGTGCCAGCAGCCCCATTCCAAGATCCTCTGGGGCCAACGTCCTGACTTTC
TRBJ1-5	once	-	TRBV24-1	CATRGSWNQPQHF	TGTGCCACCAGAGGGAGCTGGAATCAGCCCCAGCATTTT
TRBJ2-1	-	-	TRBV7-3	CASSLKGLDEQFF	TGTGCCAGCAGCTTAAAAGGGTTGGATGAGCAGTTCTTC
TRBJ2-3	few	TRBD2	TRBV6-6	CASTPRLAGTDTQYF	TGTGCCAGCACCCCGAGACTAGCGGGCACAGATACGCAGTATTTT
TRBJ1-1	-	-	TRBV2	CASRGGRPDPEAFF	TGTGCCAGCAGGGGGGGAAGGCCCGATCCTGAAGCTTTCTTT
TRBJ2-5	-	TRBD1	TRBV7-2	CACSGDRVKTQYF	TGTGCCTGCAGCGGCGACAGGGTTAAGACCCAGTACTTC
TRBJ1-2	few	-	TRBV6-1	CASSEARGYGYTF	TGTGCCAGCAGTGAAGCCCGGGGCTATGGCTACACCTTC
TRBJ2-3	-	-	TRBV5-5	CASSSRASLTDTQYF	TGTGCCAGCAGTTCTAGGGCTTCCCTCACAGATACGCAGTATTTT
TRBJ2-4	few	-	TRBV6-2/TRBV6-3	CASSYGPGANIQYF	TGTGCCAGCAGTTACGGGCCGGGAGCGAACATTCAGTACTTC
TRBJ2-3	-	-	TRBV12-3/TRBV12-4	CASSLRAQANTQYF	TGTGCCAGCAGTTTACGGGCCCAGGCGAATACGCAGTATTTT
TRBJ1-5	-	-	TRBV20-1	CSAKQPQHF	TGCAGTGCCAAACAGCCCCAGCATTTT
TRBJ2-3	few	-	TRBV24-1	CATRAGQAGDTQYF	TGTGCCACCAGGGCAGGGCAGGCGGGAGATACGCAGTATTTT